This entry lists 32 T cell receptor beta chains sequenced from one sample in a study of blood T cell repertoires in COVID-19. The protocol was immunoSEQ multiplex PCR, while the TCRdb copy is restricted to in-frame clones and leaves out a portion. This sample has 250,000 to 300,000 clones, with 86% found just once. The material sequenced was peripheral blood. These receptor sequences come from a man aged 25 to 40 with active or convalescent COVID-19.

The chain links TRBV28 to TRBJ2-1; D not resolved. Germline values: CDR1 MDHEN, CDR2 SYDVKM. The V gene lost 8 bases and the J gene lost 12 bases, with 14 bases spanning the gap. CDR3 length equals 11 residues. For the CDR3, the DNA is TGTGCCAGCTCCACGGCGGCAACGCAGTTCTTC. Translated, it gives CASSTAATQFF.

The V call is TRBV27, the J call TRBJ2-1; perhaps TRBD1 as D (6 bases). V was pared by 3 bases and J by 4 bases, with 19 bases between. Per germline, CDR1 MNHEY and CDR2 SMNVEV (reference sequence). This CDR3 is built from 17 residues. CDR3 sequence: CASSLRWTAVPYNEQFF. The CDR3 bases are TGTGCCAGCAGTTTGCGATGGACAGCCGTACCATACAATGAGCAGTTCTTC.

The genes are TRBV7-9 and TRBJ1-1; D is uncertain. Germline V gives CDR1 SEHNR, CDR2 FQNEAQ (reference sequence). The CDR3 runs 12 residues. V was cut by 2 bases and J by 5 bases, with 6 bases left in between. CDR3 residues: CASSLSVTEAFF. The DNA of the CDR3 is TGTGCCAGCAGCTTATCAGTGACTGAAGCTTTCTTT.

This clone appeared a few times. The rearrangement uses TRBV13 and TRBJ2-7, with D hard to call. The CDR3 totals 12 residues. Germline V gene sequence: CDR1 PRHDT, CDR2 FYEKMQ (reference sequence). V lost 5 bases to trimming and J lost 0 bases, with 5 bases between them. The CDR3 region has the DNA TGTGCCAGCAGCACGAGCTCCTACGAGCAGTACTTC. This encodes CASSTSSYEQYF.

The V call is TRBV19, the J call TRBJ1-2, with a weak D call TRBD1 (5 bases). CDR1 and CDR2 (germline): LNHDA, SQIVND (reference sequence). This CDR3 has 14 residues. Between the trimmed V and J ends, which lost 6 bases and 4 bases, there was a span of 15 bases. In DNA, the CDR3 is TGTGCCAGTAGCGCTGCGGGGGAGGTCTATGGCTACACCTTC. It yields the protein CASSAAGEVYGYTF.

The rearrangement links TRBV6-4 to TRBJ1-5; no clear D gene. Germline CDR1 MRHNA, CDR2 SNTAGT. Trimming stripped 6 bases from V and 4 bases from J, with 4 bases between. This CDR3 is 11 amino acids long. CDR3 nucleotide sequence: TGTGCCAGCAGAGAGAATCAGCCCCAGCATTTT. The encoded protein is CASRENQPQHF.

This clone was counted a single time. Here the CDR3 reads CSVVGAGTGANVLTF. The CDR3 DNA sequence: TGCAGCGTTGTTGGGGCAGGGACTGGGGCCAACGTCCTGACTTTC. V is TRBV29-1 and J is TRBJ2-6; D possibly corresponds to TRBD1 (5 bases). Germline-derived CDR1 and CDR2 are SQVTM and ANQGSEA. The CDR3 is made up of 15 amino acids. The V gene lost 4 bases and the J gene lost 2 bases, with 12 bases spanning the gap.

J is TRBJ1-3 and V is TRBV2, with D uncertain. The germline CDR1 and CDR2 sequences are SNHLY and FYNNEI. The CDR3 consists of 13 residues. Trimming shortened V by 7 bases and J by 10 bases, and 17 bases separated the two germline ends. CDR3 sequence reads: CASKPSPEKTIYF. Here the CDR3 DNA reads TGTGCCAGCAAACCGAGCCCGGAGAAGACCATATATTTT. The full variable domain, completed using reference TRBV2 and TRBJ1-3, is EPEVTQTPSHQVTQMGQEVILRCVPISNHLYFYWYRQILGQKVEFLVSFYNNEISEKSEIFDDQFSVERPDGSNFTLKIRSTKLEDSAMYFCASKPSPEKTIYFGEGSWLTVV.

The rearrangement links TRBV7-2 to TRBJ2-1; D uncertain. V was trimmed by 10 bases and J by 8 bases, leaving 21 bases between them. Germline V gene lookup returns CDR1 SGHTA and CDR2 FQGNSA. This CDR3 is 14 amino acids long. CDR3 region: CATQREFLWDEQFF. The CDR3 region has the DNA TGTGCCACCCAGCGAGAATTTCTCTGGGATGAGCAGTTCTTC. The full variable domain, rest sourced from reference TRBV7-2 and TRBJ2-1, is GAGVSQSPSNKVTEKGKDVELRCDPISGHTALYWYRQSLGQGLEFLIYFQGNSAPDKSGLPSDRFSAERTGGSVSTLTIQRTQQEDSAVYLCATQREFLWDEQFFGPGTRLTVL.

This clone was seen a single time. The rearrangement joins TRBV6-5 to TRBJ2-1; D gene ambiguous. The CDR3 contains 16 residues. Trimming removed 1 base at V and 7 bases at J, with 17 bases between. Germline assignment: CDR1 MNHEY and CDR2 SVGAGI. CDR3 sequence reads: CASSYYGPLYGNEQFF. As DNA, the CDR3 is TGTGCCAGCAGTTACTATGGTCCCCTCTACGGGAATGAGCAGTTCTTC.

This chain joins TRBV7-9 and TRBJ2-1; 8 nucleotides match TRBD2. V was clipped by 8 bases and J by 8 bases; unmatched bases: 2. The CDR3 is made up of 11 amino acids. Germline-derived CDR1 and CDR2 are SEHNR and FQNEAQ (reference sequence). CDR3 in DNA: TGTGCCAGCCGTAGCGGGGATGAGCAGTTCTTC. Residues: CASRSGDEQFF.

V is TRBV7-8 and J is TRBJ2-7; weak D call: TRBD2 (7 bases). The CDR3 extends over 14 amino acids. Germline CDR1 reads SGHVS; CDR2 reads FQNEAQ. V lost 2 bases and J lost 7, with 15 bases in between. This chain's CDR3 is CASSLQGTGGEQYF. The CDR3 region has the DNA TGTGCCAGCAGCTTACAGGGGACGGGGGGAGAGCAGTACTTC.

This chain links TRBV18 with TRBJ2-5, with D perhaps TRBD2 (6 bases). The CDR3 totals 13 residues. With 6 bases removed from V and 1 base from J, the gap between germline ends came to 9 bases. The germline CDR1 and CDR2 sequences are KGHSH and LQKENI. CDR3 bases: TGTGCCAGCTCTGCGGGACTCCAAGAGACCCAGTACTTC. Translation: CASSAGLQETQYF.

The genes are TRBV9 and TRBJ2-1; 11 positions match TRBD2. Trimming took 3 bases from V and 1 from J; bases not matched to a gene: 6. This CDR3 spans 17 amino acids. Germline V gene data show CDR1 as SGDLS and CDR2 as YYNGEE. This CDR3 is CASSGTSGGPSYNEQFF. CDR3 coding DNA: TGTGCCAGCAGCGGAACTAGCGGGGGCCCTTCCTACAATGAGCAGTTCTTC.

The chain employs TRBV7-2 and TRBJ2-4; the match to TRBD1 covers 9 bases. Germline CDR1 and CDR2: SGHTA and FQGNSA. The ends lost 5 bases at V and 0 bases at J; junction bases unmatched: 11. The CDR3 sequence is 18 residues long. CDR3 in amino acids: CASSNSPGTGRAKNIQYF. The CDR3, as DNA: TGTGCCAGCAGCAATTCCCCCGGGACAGGGAGAGCCAAAAACATTCAGTACTTC.

The gene calls are TRBV5-1 and TRBJ2-3, with TRBD2 as a possible D gene (5 bases). CDR3 length: 14 amino acids. The germline CDR1 and CDR2 sequences are SGHRS and YFSETQ. The ends were cut back, 4 bases at V and 4 bases at J, with 13 bases in the middle. The CDR3 region has the DNA TGCGCCAGCAGCCCGGGGTCAGTCGCAGATACGCAGTATTTT. It yields the protein CASSPGSVADTQYF.

This chain uses TRBV2 with TRBJ2-1; 9 bases are a match to TRBD1. CDR1 and CDR2 from the germline V gene are SNHLY and FYNNEI. The CDR3 extends over 16 amino acids. V shed 7 bases, J shed 7 bases, and the junction held 14 bases outside the gene matches. CDR3 amino acids: CASTTEPGQGLNEQFF. The CDR3 DNA follows: TGTGCCAGCACTACAGAACCGGGACAGGGACTGAATGAGCAGTTCTTC.

Note on this clone: An end of the junction does not agree with germline; a read error may underlie this. The V and J genes are TRBV19 and TRBJ1-4, with D unresolved. CDR3 size: 13 residues. CDR1 LNHDA and CDR2 SQIVND come from the germline V gene (reference sequence). The CDR3 here is CASTHRVNGKLFF. CDR3 in DNA: TGTGCCAGTACCCACCGGGTCAATGGAAAACTGTTTTTT.

The rearrangement joins TRBV6-5 to TRBJ2-1; 14 bases are shared with TRBD2. This CDR3 has 14 amino acids. J lost 10 bases, V lost 6 bases, and 5 bases had no gene match. The germline V gene encodes CDR1 MNHEY and CDR2 SVGAGI. As DNA, the CDR3 is TGTGCCAGCAGGACTAGCGGGGGGGCCGGCGAGCAGTTCTTC. Amino acids: CASRTSGGAGEQFF.

This clone was counted a single time. The J gene is TRBJ2-2, the V gene TRBV4-1, with TRBD1 as a possible D gene (6 bases). Trimming cost V 0 bases and J 6 bases, with 14 bases left between them. Germline loops: CDR1 MGHRA, CDR2 YSYEKL. The length of the CDR3 is 16 residues. The CDR3 nucleotides read TGCGCCAGCAGCCAAGAAGTTGCGGCAGGGGCCGGGGAGCTGTTTTTT. This translates into CASSQEVAAGAGELFF.

J is TRBJ2-7 and V is TRBV10-3, with TRBD1 matching over 7 bases. CDR3 length: 15 residues. Germline-derived CDR1 and CDR2 are ENHRY and SYGVKD. The V gene end was trimmed by 2 bases and the J gene end by 3 bases; junction bases not matched to a gene: 7. In DNA, the CDR3 is TGTGCCATCAGTGAGCGAGACAGGGATTACTACGAGCAGTACTTC. Its translation: CAISERDRDYYEQYF.

CDR3 in DNA: TGTGCCAGCAGCTTATATGGGGGGGGTACCTACGAGCAGTACTTC. It translates to CASSLYGGGTYEQYF. V gene TRBV14 combines with J gene TRBJ2-7; 7 bases are shared with TRBD2. The CDR3 covers 15 residues. From germline, CDR1 is SGHDN and CDR2 FVKESK. The J segment lost 2 bases and the V segment lost 5 bases, leaving 9 bases of the junction unmatched.

Concerning this clone: The germline gene is not matched at one end of the junction; a read error may be the cause. This rearrangement joins TRBV5-1 to TRBJ1-2; 9 bases are a match to TRBD1. CDR1 and CDR2 from the germline V gene are SGHRS and YFSETQ. There are 15 residues in the CDR3. For the CDR3, the DNA is TGCGCCAGCAGTTTGGGACAGGGTGGGAACTATGGCTACACCTTC. This sequence encodes CASSLGQGGNYGYTF.

V and J are TRBV6-2 or TRBV6-3 and TRBJ2-7; TRBD1 matches at 8 bases. V trimming: 2 bases; J trimming: 4 bases; junction bases outside the gene matches: 7. Germline V lookup: CDR1 MNHEY, CDR2 SVGEGT. The CDR3 loop spans 15 amino acids. The CDR3 loop is CASSYGGTGGYEQYF. The CDR3 coding sequence is TGTGCCAGCAGTTACGGTGGGACAGGAGGTTACGAGCAGTACTTC.

A word on this clone: The junction and the germline gene differ at one end; a read error may be behind it. The genes are TRBV6-6 and TRBJ2-2, with 8 bases identical to TRBD2. This CDR3 has 12 residues. Germline assignment: CDR1 MNHNY and CDR2 SVGAGI (reference sequence). The CDR3 here is CQRELNTGELFF. The CDR3 DNA reads TGCCAGCGGGAGTTGAACACCGGGGAGCTGTTTTTT.

V is TRBV19 and J is TRBJ1-2, with 8 bases that match TRBD1. Trimming cost V 4 bases and J 4 bases; bases outside gene matches: 14. Germline values: CDR1 LNHDA, CDR2 SQIVND (reference sequence). The CDR3 has 17 amino acids. The CDR3 loop is CASSTVGQGRGGYGYTF. The CDR3 bases are TGTGCCAGTAGTACCGTCGGACAGGGTCGTGGAGGCTATGGCTACACCTTC.

J is TRBJ2-2 and V is TRBV19; D might be TRBD2 (5 bases). V was clipped by 10 bases and J by 3 bases, with 15 bases between them. In germline, CDR1 is LNHDA, CDR2 SQIVND (reference sequence). The CDR3 is 14 residues long. CDR3 sequence reads: CATGGSGYTGELFF. CDR3 DNA: TGTGCCACTGGCGGGTCGGGATACACCGGGGAGCTGTTTTTT.

This sequence joins TRBV20-1 and TRBJ2-3; 8 bases fit TRBD1. The CDR3 length is 14 residues. Losses at the gene ends were 3 bases for V and 4 bases for J; bases not matched to a gene: 6. Germline-derived CDR1 and CDR2 are DFQATT and SNEGSKA (reference sequence). The CDR3 DNA follows: TGCAGTGCTAGTCTGACAGGGGTTGCAGATACGCAGTATTTT. Residues: CSASLTGVADTQYF.

About this clone itself: At one of its ends the junction is not consistent with the germline gene, which may arise from a read error. The CDR3 loop is CASSLVRGTQEAQYF. DNA for the CDR3: TGTGCCAGCAGTTTAGTACGGGGAACCCAAGAGGCCCAGTACTTC. V gene TRBV27 combines with J gene TRBJ2-5, with D maybe TRBD2 (5 bases). The CDR3 length is 15 residues. Per the germline V gene, CDR1 is MNHEY and CDR2 is SMNVEV (reference sequence).

This sequence joins TRBV18 and TRBJ2-1; D possibly corresponds to TRBD2 (6 bases). CDR1 KGHSH and CDR2 LQKENI come from the germline V gene. The CDR3 has 13 residues. Trimming left V 3 bases short and J 6 bases short, with 9 bases between. CDR3 region: CASSPRDGNEQFF. Written as DNA, the CDR3 is TGTGCCAGCTCACCGCGGGACGGCAATGAGCAGTTCTTC. Complete variable domain (other parts from reference TRBV18 and TRBJ2-1): NAGVMQNPRHLVRRRGQEARLRCSPMKGHSHVYWYRQLPEEGLKFMVYLQKENIIDESGMPKERFSAEFPKEGPSILRIQQVVRGDSAAYFCASSPRDGNEQFFGPGTRLTVL.

The CDR3 DNA sequence: TGCGCCAGCAGCCAAGAAAACCTAGCGGGGCGCACAGATACGCAGTATTTT. It encodes CASSQENLAGRTDTQYF. The V gene is TRBV4-1, the J gene TRBJ2-3; 9 bases map to TRBD2. Germline trimming cut 0 bases from V and 1 base from J; bases unmatched to any gene: 5. The germline gives CDR1 MGHRA, CDR2 YSYEKL. The CDR3 contains 17 residues.

The chain couples TRBV5-6 to TRBJ2-7; no firm D call. CDR3 length: 13 residues. Germline V gene lookup returns CDR1 SGHDT and CDR2 YYEEEE. The germline V and J ends were trimmed by 0 bases and 3 bases, with 7 bases remaining between them. The CDR3 coding sequence is TGTGCCAGCAGCTTGGTGTACAGCTACGAGCAGTACTTC. Protein product: CASSLVYSYEQYF.